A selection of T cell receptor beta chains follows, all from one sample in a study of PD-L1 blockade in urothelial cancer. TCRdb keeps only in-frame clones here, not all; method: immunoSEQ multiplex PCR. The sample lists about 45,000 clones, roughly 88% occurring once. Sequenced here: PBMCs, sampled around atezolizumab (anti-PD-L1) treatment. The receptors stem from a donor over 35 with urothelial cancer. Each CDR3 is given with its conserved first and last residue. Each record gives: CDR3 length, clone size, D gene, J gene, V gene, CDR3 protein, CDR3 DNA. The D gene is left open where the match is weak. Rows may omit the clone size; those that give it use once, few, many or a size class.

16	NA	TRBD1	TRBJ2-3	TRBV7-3	CASSPGQGASTDTQYF	TGTGCCAGCAGCCCGGGACAGGGGGCCTCCACAGATACGCAGTATTTT
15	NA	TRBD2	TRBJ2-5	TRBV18	CASSPPGLARGTQYF	TGTGCCAGCTCACCACCGGGACTAGCGAGGGGGACCCAGTACTTC
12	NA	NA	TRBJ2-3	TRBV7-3	CASSTPGDTQYF	TGTGCCAGCAGCACCCCAGGAGATACGCAGTATTTT
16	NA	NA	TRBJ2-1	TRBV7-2	CASRNPRGAVHNEQFF	TGTGCCAGCAGGAACCCCCGGGGGGCAGTACACAATGAGCAGTTCTTC
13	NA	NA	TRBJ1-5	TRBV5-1	CASSSQGGQPQHF	TGCGCCAGCAGCTCCCAGGGTGGTCAGCCCCAGCATTTT
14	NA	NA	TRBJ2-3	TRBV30	CAWSVRSGTDTQYF	TGTGCCTGGAGTGTACGAAGCGGCACAGATACGCAGTATTTT
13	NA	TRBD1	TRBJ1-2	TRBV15	CATSRDPGDRGFF	TGTGCCACCAGCAGAGATCCAGGGGACAGGGGGTTCTTC
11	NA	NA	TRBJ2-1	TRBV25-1	CASSLSNEQFF	TGTGCCAGCAGTCTGAGCAATGAGCAGTTCTTC
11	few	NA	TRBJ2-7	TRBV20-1	CSAPSGYEQYF	TGCAGTGCTCCCAGCGGCTACGAGCAGTACTTC
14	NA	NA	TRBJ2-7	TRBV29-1	CSVTGQGHSYEQYF	TGCAGCGTTACCGGGCAGGGGCATTCCTACGAGCAGTACTTC
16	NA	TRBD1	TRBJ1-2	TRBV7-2	CASSLGPRDSPYGYTF	TGTGCCAGCAGCTTAGGGCCCCGGGACAGCCCCTATGGCTACACCTTC
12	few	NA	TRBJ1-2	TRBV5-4	CASSGGNYGYTF	TGTGCCAGCAGCGGGGGGAACTATGGCTACACCTTC
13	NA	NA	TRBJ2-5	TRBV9	CASSPGSEETQYF	TGTGCCAGCAGCCCAGGCTCAGAAGAGACCCAGTACTTC
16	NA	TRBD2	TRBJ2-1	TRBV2	CASSGVGTSGRDEQFF	TGTGCCAGCAGTGGTGTAGGGACTAGCGGGAGGGATGAGCAGTTCTTC
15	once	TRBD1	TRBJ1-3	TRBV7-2	CASSATGTGDHTIYF	TGTGCCAGCAGCGCCACCGGGACAGGGGATCACACCATATATTTT
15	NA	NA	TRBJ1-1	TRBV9	CASSVGGGRSSEAFF	TGTGCCAGCAGCGTAGGGGGGGGGCGGTCCTCAGAAGCTTTCTTT
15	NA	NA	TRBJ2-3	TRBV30	CAWVTGGDPTDTQYF	TGTGCCTGGGTCACAGGGGGGGACCCCACAGATACGCAGTATTTT
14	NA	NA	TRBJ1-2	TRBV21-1	CASPRGRANYGYTF	TGTGCCAGCCCCCGCGGGCGTGCTAACTATGGCTACACCTTC
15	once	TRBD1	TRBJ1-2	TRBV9	CASSQQGFRDYGYTF	TGTGCCAGCAGCCAACAGGGGTTTAGAGACTATGGCTACACCTTC
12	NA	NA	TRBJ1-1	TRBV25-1	CASRAQGMKAFF	TGTGCCAGCCGAGCGCAGGGGATGAAAGCTTTCTTT
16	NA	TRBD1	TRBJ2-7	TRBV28	CASSLPGTGSSYEQYF	TGTGCCAGCAGCCTCCCCGGGACAGGGAGCTCCTACGAGCAGTACTTC
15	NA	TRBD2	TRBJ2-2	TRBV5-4	CASSPGGLATGELFF	TGTGCCAGCAGCCCGGGGGGGTTGGCCACCGGGGAGCTGTTTTTT